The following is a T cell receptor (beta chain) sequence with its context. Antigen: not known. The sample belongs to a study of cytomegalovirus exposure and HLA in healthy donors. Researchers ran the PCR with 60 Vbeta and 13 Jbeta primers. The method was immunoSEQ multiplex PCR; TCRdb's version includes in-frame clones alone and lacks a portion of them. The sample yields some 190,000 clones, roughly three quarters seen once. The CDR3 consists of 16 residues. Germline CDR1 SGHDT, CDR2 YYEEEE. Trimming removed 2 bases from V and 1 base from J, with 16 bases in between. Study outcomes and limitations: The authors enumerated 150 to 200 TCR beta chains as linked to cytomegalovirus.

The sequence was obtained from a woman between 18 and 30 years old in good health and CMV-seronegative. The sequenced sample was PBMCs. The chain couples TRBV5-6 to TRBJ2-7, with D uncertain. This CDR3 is CASSFPQVLGSYEQYF. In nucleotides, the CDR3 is TGTGCCAGCAGCTTTCCCCAGGTACTCGGATCCTACGAGCAGTACTTC.